The sequence of this T cell receptor beta chain was determined in a study of control samples from healthy donors and cancer patients. Clones were read by immunoSEQ multiplex PCR, and TCRdb kept only the in-frame ones, dropping some. The table lists about 130,000 clones, roughly 92% of them singletons. The CDR3 is made up of 15 amino acids. V lost 4 bases to trimming and J lost 6 bases; unmatched junction nucleotides: 11. Looked up from germline, CDR1 is MNHEY and CDR2 is SVGAGI. The genes are TRBV6-5 and TRBJ2-5, with TRBD1 identical over 7 bases. The sample was blood. This TCR derives from a man younger than 30 in good health. In DNA form, the CDR3 reads TGTGCCAGCAGTTTCCCGGACAGGTTTAGCCAGACCCAGTACTTC. It yields the protein CASSFPDRFSQTQYF.